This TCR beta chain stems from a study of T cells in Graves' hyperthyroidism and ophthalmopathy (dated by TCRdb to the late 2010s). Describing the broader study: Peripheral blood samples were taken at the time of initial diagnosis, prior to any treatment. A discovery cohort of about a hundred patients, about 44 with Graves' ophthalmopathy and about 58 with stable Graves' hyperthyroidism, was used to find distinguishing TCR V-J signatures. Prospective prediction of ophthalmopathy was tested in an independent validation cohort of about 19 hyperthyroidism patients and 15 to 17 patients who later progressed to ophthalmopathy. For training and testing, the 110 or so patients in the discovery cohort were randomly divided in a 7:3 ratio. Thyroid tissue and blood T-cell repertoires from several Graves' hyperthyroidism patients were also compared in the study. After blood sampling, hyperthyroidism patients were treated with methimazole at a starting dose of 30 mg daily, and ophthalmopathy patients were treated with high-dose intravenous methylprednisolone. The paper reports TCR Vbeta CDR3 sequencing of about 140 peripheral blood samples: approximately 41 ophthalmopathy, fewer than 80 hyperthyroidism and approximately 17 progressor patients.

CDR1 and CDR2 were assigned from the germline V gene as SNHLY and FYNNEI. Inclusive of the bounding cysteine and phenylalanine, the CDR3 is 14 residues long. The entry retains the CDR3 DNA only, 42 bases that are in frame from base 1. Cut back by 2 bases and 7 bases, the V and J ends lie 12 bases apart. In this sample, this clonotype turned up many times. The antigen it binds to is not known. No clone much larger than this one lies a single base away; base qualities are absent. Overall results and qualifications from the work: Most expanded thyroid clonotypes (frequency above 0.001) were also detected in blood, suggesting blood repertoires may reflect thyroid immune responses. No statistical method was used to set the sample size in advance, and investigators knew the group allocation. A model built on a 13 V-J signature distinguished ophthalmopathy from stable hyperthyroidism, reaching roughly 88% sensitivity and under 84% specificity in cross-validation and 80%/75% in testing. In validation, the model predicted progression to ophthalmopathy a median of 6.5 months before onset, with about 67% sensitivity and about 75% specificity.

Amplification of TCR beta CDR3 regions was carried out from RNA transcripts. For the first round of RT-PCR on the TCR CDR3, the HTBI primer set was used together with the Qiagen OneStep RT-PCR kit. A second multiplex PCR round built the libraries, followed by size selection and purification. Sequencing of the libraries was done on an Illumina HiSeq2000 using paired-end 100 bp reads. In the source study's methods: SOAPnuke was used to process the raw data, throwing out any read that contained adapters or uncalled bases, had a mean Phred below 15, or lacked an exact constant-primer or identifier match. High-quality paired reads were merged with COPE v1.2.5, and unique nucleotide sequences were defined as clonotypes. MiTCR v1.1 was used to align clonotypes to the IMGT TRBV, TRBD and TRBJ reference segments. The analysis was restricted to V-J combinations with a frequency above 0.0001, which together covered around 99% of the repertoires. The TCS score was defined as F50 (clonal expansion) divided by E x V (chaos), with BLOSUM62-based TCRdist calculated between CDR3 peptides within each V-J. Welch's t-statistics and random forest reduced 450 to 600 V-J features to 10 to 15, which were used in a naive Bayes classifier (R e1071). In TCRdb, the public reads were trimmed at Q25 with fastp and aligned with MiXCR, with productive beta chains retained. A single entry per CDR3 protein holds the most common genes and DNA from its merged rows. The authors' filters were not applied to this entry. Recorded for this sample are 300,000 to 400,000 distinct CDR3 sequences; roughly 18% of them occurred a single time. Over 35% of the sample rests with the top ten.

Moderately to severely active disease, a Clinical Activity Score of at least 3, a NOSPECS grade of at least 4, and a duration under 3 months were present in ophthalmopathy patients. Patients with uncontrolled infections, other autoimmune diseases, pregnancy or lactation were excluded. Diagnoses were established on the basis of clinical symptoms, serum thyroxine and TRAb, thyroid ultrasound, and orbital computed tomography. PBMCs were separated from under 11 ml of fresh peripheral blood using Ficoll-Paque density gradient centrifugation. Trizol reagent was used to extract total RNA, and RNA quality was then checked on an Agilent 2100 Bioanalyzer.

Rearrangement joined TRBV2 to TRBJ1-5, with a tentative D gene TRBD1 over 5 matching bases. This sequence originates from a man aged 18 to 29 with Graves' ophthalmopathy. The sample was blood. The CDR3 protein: CASSETGGIQPQHF. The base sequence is TGTGCCAGCAGTGAAACGGGGGGAATCCAGCCCCAGCATTTT.